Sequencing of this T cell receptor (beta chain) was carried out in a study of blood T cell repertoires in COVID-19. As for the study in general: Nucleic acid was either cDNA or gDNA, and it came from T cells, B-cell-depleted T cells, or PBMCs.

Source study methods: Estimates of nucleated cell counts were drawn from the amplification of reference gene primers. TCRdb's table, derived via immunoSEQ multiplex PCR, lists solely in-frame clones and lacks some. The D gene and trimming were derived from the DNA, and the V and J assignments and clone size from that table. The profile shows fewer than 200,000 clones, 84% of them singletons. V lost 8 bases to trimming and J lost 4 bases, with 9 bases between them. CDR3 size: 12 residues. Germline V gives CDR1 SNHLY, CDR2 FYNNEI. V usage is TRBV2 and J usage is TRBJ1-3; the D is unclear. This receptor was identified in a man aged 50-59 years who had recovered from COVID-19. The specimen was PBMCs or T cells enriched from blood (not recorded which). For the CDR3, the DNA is TGTGCCAGCTTGAACTCAGGAAACACCATATATTTT. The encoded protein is CASLNSGNTIYF.